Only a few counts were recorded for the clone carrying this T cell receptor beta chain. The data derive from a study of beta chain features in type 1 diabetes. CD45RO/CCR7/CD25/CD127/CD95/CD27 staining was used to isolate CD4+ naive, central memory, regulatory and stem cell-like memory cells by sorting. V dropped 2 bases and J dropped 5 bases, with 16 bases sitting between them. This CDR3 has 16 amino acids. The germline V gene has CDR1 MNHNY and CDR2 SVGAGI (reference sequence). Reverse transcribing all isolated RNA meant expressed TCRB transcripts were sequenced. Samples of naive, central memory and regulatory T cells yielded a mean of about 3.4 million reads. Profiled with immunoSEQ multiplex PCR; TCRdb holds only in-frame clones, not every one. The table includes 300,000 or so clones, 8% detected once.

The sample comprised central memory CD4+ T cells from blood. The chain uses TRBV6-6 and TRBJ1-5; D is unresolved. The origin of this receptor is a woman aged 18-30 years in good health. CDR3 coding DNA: TGTGCCAGCAGTTACGCGTGGCGGAGAGGAGATCAGCCCCAGCATTTT. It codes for CASSYAWRRGDQPQHF.